This is a list of T cell receptor beta chains from one sample in a study of OX40 agonist ivuxolimab in advanced cancers. Only in-frame clones appear in the TCRdb table, and some are missing; sequencing was by immunoSEQ multiplex PCR. Of some 35,000 clones detected, about nine tenths appear once; the ten largest clones hold approximately 31%. The specimen comprised CD4+ or CD8+ T cells sorted from blood, sampled in a trial of the OX40 agonist ivuxolimab. The receptor set was obtained from an adult with an advanced solid tumor such as melanoma, head and neck, liver or kidney cancer. CDR3s include the opening cysteine and the closing phenylalanine or tryptophan. The size field is filled for only some rows; it gives once, few, many or a size class.

TRBV19	TRBJ1-5	once	CASSPGQNQPQHF
TRBV19	TRBJ1-2	NA	CASSTLGGENGYTF
TRBV28	TRBJ1-1	few	CASSPLRGGAFF
TRBV28	TRBJ2-7	NA	CASSGHYEQYF
TRBV9	TRBJ2-7	NA	CASSVAGQGYEQYF
TRBV5-8	TRBJ2-4	NA	CASSSGGLEENIQYF
TRBV5-6	TRBJ2-3	NA	CASSITYTQYF
TRBV14	TRBJ2-3	NA	CASSQDGADTQYF
TRBV23-1	TRBJ1-2	NA	CASSQSQGKDYGYTF
TRBV5-4	TRBJ2-6	NA	CASSSDRVGANVLTF
TRBV7-3	TRBJ2-2	NA	CASSLPLAVRGGELFF
TRBV9	TRBJ1-6	few	CASSPGDDSPLHF
TRBV9	TRBJ2-7	NA	CASSLTSEPSNEQYF
TRBV11-2	TRBJ2-4	NA	CASSLGGREKNIQYF
TRBV29-1	TRBJ2-7	NA	CSVSITGGSYEQYF
TRBV30	TRBJ2-5	NA	CAWSPPGQETQYF
TRBV6-5	TRBJ1-4	NA	CASSYSRTNEKLFF
TRBV2	TRBJ2-7	NA	CASRKEAGEQYF
TRBV6-5	TRBJ1-4	NA	CASSYRLNEKLFF
TRBV11-1	TRBJ1-4	NA	CASSLAVAEKLFF
TRBV27	TRBJ1-5	NA	CARGERTGNQPQHF
TRBV9	TRBJ2-1	NA	CASSVPRRNEQFF
TRBV5-1	TRBJ2-5	NA	CASSSTRLNQETQYF
TRBV6-1	TRBJ2-7	NA	CASVKASYEQYF
TRBV12-5	TRBJ1-1	NA	CASGLRQNEAFF
TRBV5-8	TRBJ2-3	NA	CASTSGNGAGVDTQYF
TRBV7-6	TRBJ2-3	NA	CASSLPYGSTDTQYF
TRBV5-1	TRBJ2-1	NA	CASSRTSGGSYNEQFF
TRBV28	TRBJ1-3	NA	CASSFLMSGNTIYF
TRBV7-9	TRBJ2-3	NA	CASSLAGGSDTQYF
TRBV13	TRBJ2-3	NA	CASSPQGADTDTQYF
TRBV28	TRBJ1-4	NA	CASSLGASREKLFF
TRBV7-9	TRBJ2-2	NA	CASSLHVVAGVAGELFF
TRBV7-2	TRBJ2-2	NA	CASSPSNTGELFF
TRBV11-1	TRBJ2-2	once	CASSLLPGINMAGELFF
TRBV19	TRBJ1-1	NA	CASSTQGGTEAFF
TRBV27	TRBJ1-4	NA	CASSFGEGEKLFF
TRBV2	TRBJ2-7	NA	CASMPQGSSEQYF
TRBV11-2	TRBJ2-1	NA	CASSLERGVYNEQFF
TRBV30	TRBJ2-5	few	CAWRASGETQYF
TRBV19	TRBJ1-4	NA	CATGDRDLDEKLFF
TRBV7-3	TRBJ2-1	NA	CASSLPPYNEQFF
TRBV19	TRBJ1-4	NA	CASTTGSTNEKLFF
TRBV6-1	TRBJ2-2	NA	CASSEYRSTGELFF
TRBV7-8	TRBJ2-5	NA	CASSPPPGRPAPLPTQYF
TRBV9	TRBJ2-7	NA	CASSVSGGGEQYF
TRBV10-3	TRBJ1-5	NA	CAISAGPGNQPQHF
TRBV5-8	TRBJ2-5	NA	CASSLGSGGAETQYF
TRBV6-6	TRBJ2-1	NA	CASSGRDRGLEEQFF
TRBV11-2	TRBJ1-2	NA	CASSGAQGDGYTF
TRBV4-1	TRBJ2-1	NA	CASSQSNLRTGPGNEQFF